This T cell receptor (beta chain) was obtained from a study of memory CD4+ T cells and cytomegalovirus serostatus. Across the whole study: Healthy Belgian adult donors included about 10 CMV-positive and 24 CMV-negative people.

TCRdb's copy holds only in-frame clones and misses some; the assay was immunoSEQ multiplex PCR. The sample consists of under 40,000 clones, roughly 78% of them appearing once. For this clone: Its antigen is undetermined.

Study results and caveats: Each of roughly 65 CMV-associated TCRbeta sequences occurred in one to five individuals. Median bootstrapped AUC for CMV status was about 0.96 originally, approximately 0.91 US-trained.

The sort gate was single viable CD3+CD4+CD8-CD45RO+ cells for memory CD4+ T cells. Serostatus was set by detecting CMV pp150, pp28, p38, p52 IgG. Germline CDR1 is SGHRS and CDR2 is YFSETQ. Germline trimming cut 7 bases from V and 2 bases from J; bases unmatched to any gene: 10. The CDR3 is 15 residues long. The receptor was derived from an adult in good health and CMV-seropositive. Source material: memory CD4+ T cells from blood. This chain uses TRBV5-1 with TRBJ2-3, with 7 bases fitting TRBD2. The CDR3 here is CASAFPSGFTDTQYF. The CDR3 bases are TGCGCCAGCGCATTCCCTAGCGGATTCACAGATACGCAGTATTTT.